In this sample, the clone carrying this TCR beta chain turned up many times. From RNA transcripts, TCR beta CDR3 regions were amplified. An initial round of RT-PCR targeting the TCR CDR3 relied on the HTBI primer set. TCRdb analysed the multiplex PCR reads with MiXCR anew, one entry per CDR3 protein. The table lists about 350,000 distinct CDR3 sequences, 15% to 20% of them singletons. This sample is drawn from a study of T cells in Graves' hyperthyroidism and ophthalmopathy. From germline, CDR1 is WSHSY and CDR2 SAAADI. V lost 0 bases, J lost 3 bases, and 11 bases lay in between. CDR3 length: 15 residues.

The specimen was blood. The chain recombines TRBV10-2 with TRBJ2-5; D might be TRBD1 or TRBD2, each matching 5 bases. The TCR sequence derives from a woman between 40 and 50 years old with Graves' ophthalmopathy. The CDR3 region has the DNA TGCGCCAGCAGTGAGTCGTACCGGGACGAAGAGACCCAGTACTTC. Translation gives CASSESYRDEETQYF.